The clone carrying this T cell receptor beta chain has just a few counts. Its target is unknown. Per the germline V gene, CDR1 is DFQATT and CDR2 is SNEGSKA (reference sequence). V lost 5 bases and J lost 5; bases outside the gene matches: 7. The CDR3 length is 14 residues. TCRdb reanalysed the 5' RACE reads using MiXCR and keeps one entry per CDR3 protein. The table has hundreds of thousands of distinct CDR3 sequences, roughly 8.6% seen once. The sample belongs to a study of identical twins. Study-level results: Alpha sequences that were out-of-frame and twin-shared showed an excess of low generation probability. Findings came from cross-sectional statistics, without long-term follow-up of donors.

These same records also appear under a second study, on yellow fever vaccine responses in identical twins.

The chain couples TRBV20-1 to TRBJ2-2; 8 positions match TRBD2. This TCR was sampled from a woman under 30 in good health. The sample comprised memory (CD45RO+) T cells sorted from blood. The CDR3 nucleotides read TGCAGTGCTTCCCCGGGGGGGCGGACCGGGGAGCTGTTTTTT. This sequence encodes CSASPGGRTGELFF.